The 2 T cell receptor beta chains below all came from one sample that was sequenced in a study of shared clonotypes between healthy human individuals. Produced via immunoSEQ multiplex PCR; TCRdb's table is partial and in-frame only. Of about 1.9 million clones in the sample, around 93% were seen once. Naive CD8 cells lacked CD45RO, underwent positive selection for CCR7 and left out terminally differentiated effector memory CD45RA+ cells. The source material was naive CD8+ T cells from PBMCs. These receptors were taken from a man younger than 35 in good health. Some clones in this sample may be carry-over from other donors' samples.

The CDR3 sequence: CASTGTGELFF. CDR3 sequence (DNA): TGTGCCAGCACCGGGACCGGGGAGCTGTTTTTT. V and J are TRBV6-5 and TRBJ2-2, with unresolved D. Germline V gene lookup returns CDR1 MNHEY and CDR2 SVGAGI. The CDR3 spans 11 residues. V lost 7 bases to trimming and J lost 5 bases, with 5 bases between them.

Turning to this clone: At the DNA level, this CDR3 is encoded by other sequences in the same sample as well. The chain uses TRBV27 and TRBJ1-5; no reliable D call. The V gene lost 2 bases and the J gene lost 0 bases, with 5 bases spanning the gap. Germline V gene data show CDR1 as MNHEY and CDR2 as SMNVEV (reference sequence). CDR3 length: 14 residues. The CDR3 is CASSLLSSNQPQHF. CDR3 DNA sequence: TGTGCCAGCAGTTTACTGAGTAGCAATCAGCCCCAGCATTTT.